The 16 T cell receptor beta chains below come from one sample, sequenced in a study of blood T cell repertoires in COVID-19. Libraries were prepared by immunoSEQ multiplex PCR; TCRdb keeps only in-frame clonotypes and omits some of them. Here the sample spans about 160,000 clones, approximately 83% being singletons. Sequenced material: peripheral blood. These receptors were collected from a man between 65 and 85 years old with acute or convalescent COVID-19.

The genes are TRBV24-1 and TRBJ2-5, with TRBD1 matching 8 bases. The ends lost 3 bases at V and 5 bases at J; junction bases unmatched: 7. Germline loops: CDR1 KGHDR, CDR2 SFDVKD. The CDR3 consists of 15 residues. CDR3 in DNA: TGTGCCACCAGTGATCCAACAGGGGGTCAGGAGACCCAGTACTTC. Amino acids: CATSDPTGGQETQYF.

The chain carries TRBV18 and TRBJ2-3; 10 bases align to TRBD1. Unmatched junction bases numbered 3, after V lost 3 bases and J lost 3 bases. The CDR3 loop spans 15 amino acids. The V gene's germline CDR1 is KGHSH and CDR2 LQKENI. In DNA form, the CDR3 reads TGTGCCAGCTCACCGGGACAGGGGCGGACAGATACGCAGTATTTT. Protein: CASSPGQGRTDTQYF.

This chain connects TRBV18 to TRBJ1-4, with D possibly TRBD1 on 5 matching bases. V was clipped by 2 bases and J by 0 bases, with 7 bases between them. The CDR3 has 15 amino acids. Germline values: CDR1 KGHSH, CDR2 LQKENI. Written as DNA, the CDR3 is TGTGCCAGCTCACCAGACAGAGCAACTAATGAAAAACTGTTTTTT. It translates to CASSPDRATNEKLFF. Drawing the rest from reference TRBV18 and TRBJ1-4, the complete variable domain is NAGVMQNPRHLVRRRGQEARLRCSPMKGHSHVYWYRQLPEEGLKFMVYLQKENIIDESGMPKERFSAEFPKEGPSILRIQQVVRGDSAAYFCASSPDRATNEKLFFGSGTQLSVL.

The gene calls are TRBV28 and TRBJ2-7; D gene unclear. V lost 3 bases and J lost 7, with 7 bases in between. Germline CDR1 and CDR2: MDHEN and SYDVKM. This CDR3 contains 11 residues. The CDR3 DNA sequence: TGTGCCAGCAGTTTCCGAGCGGAGCAGTACTTC. Its protein product is CASSFRAEQYF.

The chain employs TRBV19 and TRBJ2-3; 10 nucleotides align to TRBD2. V gave up 5 bases and J gave up 2 bases; unmatched junction bases: 4. This CDR3 contains 15 residues. Per germline, CDR1 LNHDA and CDR2 SQIVND (reference sequence). CDR3: CASSALAGDTDTQYF. The CDR3 DNA reads as TGTGCCAGTAGTGCCCTAGCGGGAGACACAGATACGCAGTATTTT.

The chain carries TRBV9 and TRBJ2-1; D may be TRBD1 (6 bases). V gave up 0 bases and J gave up 5 bases, with 18 bases separating them. Germline V gene lookup returns CDR1 SGDLS and CDR2 YYNGEE. The CDR3 extends over 17 amino acids. The CDR3 is CASSVVGRGTKHNEQFF. The CDR3 coding sequence is TGTGCCAGCAGCGTAGTAGGCAGGGGAACCAAACACAATGAGCAGTTCTTC.

In its sample, this clone was seen a few times. The CDR3 DNA sequence: TGTGCCAGCAGTTCCCCCCAGACTAGCGGGAGTTACGAGCAGTACTTC. It encodes CASSSPQTSGSYEQYF. V is TRBV27 and J is TRBJ2-7, with TRBD2 matching 12 bases. J gave up 4 bases and V 4 bases, and 8 bases lay outside the gene matches. The CDR3 runs 16 residues. Germline V CDR1 and CDR2: MNHEY, SMNVEV (reference sequence).

This clone has only a few counts. The V gene is TRBV18, the J gene TRBJ2-2, with 8 bases fitting TRBD1. V was pared by 0 bases and J by 4 bases, with 1 base of the junction left unmatched. The V gene's germline CDR1 is KGHSH and CDR2 LQKENI. The CDR3 extends over 15 amino acids. The CDR3 DNA sequence: TGTGCCAGCTCACCACCGACAGGGGTCACCGGGGAGCTGTTTTTT. It is translated as CASSPPTGVTGELFF. Filled out from reference TRBV18 and TRBJ2-2, the complete variable domain reads NAGVMQNPRHLVRRRGQEARLRCSPMKGHSHVYWYRQLPEEGLKFMVYLQKENIIDESGMPKERFSAEFPKEGPSILRIQQVVRGDSAAYFCASSPPTGVTGELFFGEGSRLTVL.

The chain is built from TRBV29-1 and TRBJ2-3, with D maybe TRBD2 (7 bases). The CDR3 runs 12 residues. V was clipped by 1 base and J by 11 bases, with 13 bases between them. From germline, CDR1 is SQVTM and CDR2 ANQGSEA. The CDR3 nucleotides read TGCAGCGTTGAAGGGGGGGGGCGGCAGCAGTATTTT. Its protein is CSVEGGGRQQYF.

This chain links TRBV5-4 with TRBJ2-1; 13 positions match TRBD2. There are 17 residues in the CDR3. The germline V gene encodes CDR1 SGHNT and CDR2 YYREEE (reference sequence). V gave up 2 bases and J gave up 12 bases; unmatched junction bases: 14. For the CDR3, the DNA is TGTGCCAGCAGCTTCCCGGGACTAGCGGGACCTTCCCGAGTGCAGTTCTTC. Residues: CASSFPGLAGPSRVQFF.

The gene calls are TRBV28 and TRBJ2-1, with 14 bases aligning to TRBD2. The CDR3 extends over 17 amino acids. J was trimmed by 7 bases and V by 6 bases; bases with no gene match: 11. The germline V gene encodes CDR1 MDHEN and CDR2 SYDVKM. The CDR3 DNA sequence: TGTGCCAGCAGCCTTACCGGGACTAGCGGGAGTGAAAATGAGCAGTTCTTC. Translating gives CASSLTGTSGSENEQFF.

The chain employs TRBV2 and TRBJ2-7; D uncertain. Between the trimmed V and J ends, which lost 8 bases and 2 bases, there was a span of 7 bases. There are 11 residues in the CDR3. Per germline, CDR1 SNHLY and CDR2 FYNNEI. This chain's CDR3 is CASGQTYEQYF. CDR3 in DNA: TGTGCCAGCGGGCAGACCTACGAGCAGTACTTC.

As to this clone: Distinct nucleotide sequences in the sample also encode this CDR3. This chain uses TRBV2 with TRBJ1-6; 7 bases are shared with TRBD1. The V gene end was trimmed by 8 bases and the J gene end by 4 bases; junction bases not matched to a gene: 2. There are 13 residues in the CDR3. In germline, CDR1 is SNHLY, CDR2 FYNNEI. CDR3 DNA: TGTGCCAGCTCAGGGGGATATAATTCACCCCTCCACTTT. Translation: CASSGGYNSPLHF. The full variable domain, completed using reference TRBV2 and TRBJ1-6, is EPEVTQTPSHQVTQMGQEVILRCVPISNHLYFYWYRQILGQKVEFLVSFYNNEISEKSEIFDDQFSVERPDGSNFTLKIRSTKLEDSAMYFCASSGGYNSPLHFGNGTRLTVT.

This chain connects TRBV30 to TRBJ2-1; D not resolved. V was shortened by 2 bases and J by 9 bases, with 11 bases between the two germline ends. Germline CDR1 and CDR2: GTSNPN and SVGIG (reference sequence). The CDR3 runs to 12 residues. CDR3 DNA sequence: TGTGCCTGGAGTCCTACTACCGGTGAGCAGTTCTTC. Translation gives CAWSPTTGEQFF.

The CDR3 DNA sequence: TGTGCCAGCAGCGGGAGGACAGGGGGGAGCACCGGGGAGCTGTTTTTT. Its translation: CASSGRTGGSTGELFF. The chain uses TRBV7-3 and TRBJ2-2, with 10 bases aligning to TRBD1. After removal of 5 bases from V and 4 bases from J, the junction contained 7 bases not matched to a gene. Germline-derived CDR1 and CDR2 are SGHTA and FQGTGA. The CDR3 extends over 16 amino acids.

The CDR3 nucleotides are TGTGCCAGCAGCCCCCGGAGGGTTGCAGATACGCAGTATTTT. It codes for CASSPRRVADTQYF. This chain links TRBV7-2 with TRBJ2-3, with D possibly TRBD2 on 6 matching bases. The germline V gene encodes CDR1 SGHTA and CDR2 FQGNSA. The CDR3 covers 14 residues. Trimming stripped 5 bases from V and 4 bases from J, with 13 bases between. Full variable domain (outside the CDR3, taken from reference TRBV7-2 and TRBJ2-3): GAGVSQSPSNKVTEKGKDVELRCDPISGHTALYWYRQSLGQGLEFLIYFQGNSAPDKSGLPSDRFSAERTGGSVSTLTIQRTQQEDSAVYLCASSPRRVADTQYFGPGTRLTVL.